This TCR beta chain derives from a study of OX40 agonist ivuxolimab in advanced cancers. Findings of the study overall: The CD4+ and CD8+ T cells in the blood had expanded clonally by week 6 at 0.1 to 3.0 mg/kg. On average, CD8+ T cells showed a greater number of expanded clones than CD4+.

Some clones are missing from TCRdb's copy, which holds only in-frame ones; the method was immunoSEQ multiplex PCR. The sample shows roughly 50,000 clones, approximately 86% of them seen only once. Comments on this clone: Antigen specificity is unknown.

Germline CDR1 and CDR2: MDHEN and SYDVKM. V was cut by 3 bases and J by 5 bases, with 14 bases left in between. The CDR3 is 14 residues long. The sequence was collected from an adult with an advanced solid tumor such as melanoma, head and neck, liver or kidney cancer. The gene calls are TRBV28 and TRBJ2-7; either TRBD1 or TRBD2 may fit D (5 bases each). The sample was CD4+ or CD8+ T cells sorted from blood, taken in a trial of the OX40 agonist ivuxolimab. The CDR3: CASSLAIRGDEQYF. The CDR3 DNA sequence: TGTGCCAGCAGTTTGGCCATAAGGGGAGACGAGCAGTACTTC.